This passage covers 13 T cell receptor beta chains from one sample sequenced in a study of shared clonotypes between healthy human individuals. The repertoire was sequenced with immunoSEQ multiplex PCR; TCRdb's copy has only in-frame clones and lacks some. The sample lists under 1,900,000 clones, 98% occurring once. The specimen sequenced was naive CD4+ T cells sorted from blood. Subset specified: CD45RA+ positively selected. These receptors were obtained from a man aged 25 to 40 in good health.

The genes are TRBV5-8 and TRBJ2-7; perhaps TRBD1 as D (5 bases). The CDR3 runs 15 residues. Deletions cut 1 base from V and 0 bases from J, with 11 bases between. Germline values: CDR1 SGHTS, CDR2 YDEGEE. DNA for the CDR3: TGTGCCAGCAGCTTGATGGGTCAGGGCTCCTACGAGCAGTACTTC. Residues: CASSLMGQGSYEQYF.

The V and J genes are TRBV27 and TRBJ2-7; 11 bases align to TRBD2. The length of the CDR3 is 16 residues. The germline V gene encodes CDR1 MNHEY and CDR2 SMNVEV (reference sequence). After removal of 4 bases from V and 6 bases from J, the junction contained 11 bases not matched to a gene. The CDR3 sequence: CASSYGSGRAGFEQYF. CDR3 coding DNA: TGTGCCAGCAGTTATGGTAGCGGGAGGGCCGGGTTCGAGCAGTACTTC.

CDR3 coding DNA: TGTGCCAGCATTGGTAGCTCCTACGAGCAGTACTTC. Translation gives CASIGSSYEQYF. The rearrangement joins TRBV2 to TRBJ2-7; D is unresolved. Germline values: CDR1 SNHLY, CDR2 FYNNEI. The CDR3 covers 12 residues. With 7 bases removed from V and 0 bases from J, the gap between germline ends came to 7 bases.

The genes are TRBV14 and TRBJ1-1; 7 bases line up with TRBD1. Germline V gene lookup returns CDR1 SGHDN and CDR2 FVKESK. The CDR3 has 14 amino acids. V shed 6 bases, J shed 1 base, and the junction held 5 bases outside the gene matches. CDR3: CASRPQGRNTEAFF. The CDR3 region has the DNA TGTGCCAGCAGACCACAGGGGCGGAACACTGAAGCTTTCTTT.

The CDR3 coding sequence is TGTGCCACCAGCAGAGAACAGGTCCCCTACGAGCAGTACTTC. As protein: CATSREQVPYEQYF. This chain links TRBV15 with TRBJ2-7, with D maybe TRBD1 (5 bases). CDR3 length equals 14 residues. Germline CDR1 is LNHNV and CDR2 is YYDKDF (reference sequence). V lost 0 bases and J lost 2, with 8 bases in between.

The J gene is TRBJ1-5, the V gene TRBV5-4, with a weak D call TRBD1 (6 bases). The CDR3 contains 13 residues. Germline lookup yields CDR1 SGHNT and CDR2 YYREEE (reference sequence). V was trimmed by 0 bases and J by 12 bases, leaving 13 bases between them. CDR3 bases: TGTGCCAGCAGCTTGGGGACAGAAGAGCTCCAGCATTTT. It encodes CASSLGTEELQHF.

V and J are TRBV4-1 and TRBJ2-7; 9 bases are a match to TRBD1. Per the germline V gene, CDR1 is MGHRA and CDR2 is YSYEKL. V gave up 3 bases and J gave up 6 bases; unmatched junction bases: 6. The CDR3 runs to 14 residues. The CDR3 DNA reads TGCGCCAGCAGCCAGGGACAGGGAGTCGTCGAGCAGTACTTC. Amino acid sequence: CASSQGQGVVEQYF.

This clone turned up a few times. The V call is TRBV2, the J call TRBJ2-2, with 7 bases fitting TRBD2. Germline CDR1 and CDR2: SNHLY and FYNNEI. The CDR3 is 14 amino acids. Germline trimming cut 2 bases from V and 7 bases from J; bases unmatched to any gene: 4. For the CDR3, the DNA is TGTGCCAGCAGTGAATGGCGGGAGCTCGGGGAGCTGTTTTTT. It is translated as CASSEWRELGELFF.

The CDR3 nucleotides read TGTGCCAGCAGTGTGCGGGAGGCCACAGATACGCAGTATTTT. This gives the protein CASSVREATDTQYF. The chain links TRBV27 to TRBJ2-3; 8 bases align to TRBD2. J was trimmed by 2 bases and V by 5 bases; bases with no gene match: 3. There are 14 residues in the CDR3. Germline lookup yields CDR1 MNHEY and CDR2 SMNVEV (reference sequence).

The chain uses TRBV6-1 and TRBJ2-3; 8 bases line up with TRBD1. The CDR3 is 14 amino acids. Germline V gene sequence: CDR1 MNHNS, CDR2 SASEGT. The V segment lost 6 bases and the J segment 11 bases; nucleotides outside the gene matches: 13. CDR3 in DNA: TGTGCCAGCAGCACCAGCACAGACGGGACAGGGCAGTATTTT. Protein: CASSTSTDGTGQYF.

This rearrangement joins TRBV19 to TRBJ2-1; 7 bases line up with TRBD2. CDR1 is LNHDA, CDR2 SQIVND, per germline (reference sequence). The CDR3 is 15 amino acids. With 3 bases clipped from V and 10 bases from J, the junction kept 12 bases outside the gene matches. Here the CDR3 DNA reads TGTGCCAGTAGTATTGGGTCAGCGGGAAAGGACGAGCAGTTCTTC. It specifies CASSIGSAGKDEQFF.

J is TRBJ2-6 and V is TRBV27, with TRBD1 matching 7 bases. Germline loops: CDR1 MNHEY, CDR2 SMNVEV (reference sequence). This CDR3 is built from 19 residues. The trim removed 6 bases at V and 2 bases at J, leaving 16 bases unmatched. Here the CDR3 DNA reads TGTGCCAGCAGCAATTGGGACAGCCGAGGCGAGACTGGGGCCAACGTCCTGACTTTC. It encodes CASSNWDSRGETGANVLTF.

The chain uses TRBV5-5 and TRBJ1-5, with D possibly being TRBD1 (6 bases). Trimming stripped 2 bases from V and 4 bases from J, with 10 bases between. Looked up from germline, CDR1 is SGHKS and CDR2 is YYEKEE (reference sequence). The CDR3 covers 14 residues. This chain's CDR3 is CASSFQQGNQPQHF. The CDR3 nucleotides read TGTGCCAGCAGCTTTCAACAGGGTAATCAGCCCCAGCATTTT.